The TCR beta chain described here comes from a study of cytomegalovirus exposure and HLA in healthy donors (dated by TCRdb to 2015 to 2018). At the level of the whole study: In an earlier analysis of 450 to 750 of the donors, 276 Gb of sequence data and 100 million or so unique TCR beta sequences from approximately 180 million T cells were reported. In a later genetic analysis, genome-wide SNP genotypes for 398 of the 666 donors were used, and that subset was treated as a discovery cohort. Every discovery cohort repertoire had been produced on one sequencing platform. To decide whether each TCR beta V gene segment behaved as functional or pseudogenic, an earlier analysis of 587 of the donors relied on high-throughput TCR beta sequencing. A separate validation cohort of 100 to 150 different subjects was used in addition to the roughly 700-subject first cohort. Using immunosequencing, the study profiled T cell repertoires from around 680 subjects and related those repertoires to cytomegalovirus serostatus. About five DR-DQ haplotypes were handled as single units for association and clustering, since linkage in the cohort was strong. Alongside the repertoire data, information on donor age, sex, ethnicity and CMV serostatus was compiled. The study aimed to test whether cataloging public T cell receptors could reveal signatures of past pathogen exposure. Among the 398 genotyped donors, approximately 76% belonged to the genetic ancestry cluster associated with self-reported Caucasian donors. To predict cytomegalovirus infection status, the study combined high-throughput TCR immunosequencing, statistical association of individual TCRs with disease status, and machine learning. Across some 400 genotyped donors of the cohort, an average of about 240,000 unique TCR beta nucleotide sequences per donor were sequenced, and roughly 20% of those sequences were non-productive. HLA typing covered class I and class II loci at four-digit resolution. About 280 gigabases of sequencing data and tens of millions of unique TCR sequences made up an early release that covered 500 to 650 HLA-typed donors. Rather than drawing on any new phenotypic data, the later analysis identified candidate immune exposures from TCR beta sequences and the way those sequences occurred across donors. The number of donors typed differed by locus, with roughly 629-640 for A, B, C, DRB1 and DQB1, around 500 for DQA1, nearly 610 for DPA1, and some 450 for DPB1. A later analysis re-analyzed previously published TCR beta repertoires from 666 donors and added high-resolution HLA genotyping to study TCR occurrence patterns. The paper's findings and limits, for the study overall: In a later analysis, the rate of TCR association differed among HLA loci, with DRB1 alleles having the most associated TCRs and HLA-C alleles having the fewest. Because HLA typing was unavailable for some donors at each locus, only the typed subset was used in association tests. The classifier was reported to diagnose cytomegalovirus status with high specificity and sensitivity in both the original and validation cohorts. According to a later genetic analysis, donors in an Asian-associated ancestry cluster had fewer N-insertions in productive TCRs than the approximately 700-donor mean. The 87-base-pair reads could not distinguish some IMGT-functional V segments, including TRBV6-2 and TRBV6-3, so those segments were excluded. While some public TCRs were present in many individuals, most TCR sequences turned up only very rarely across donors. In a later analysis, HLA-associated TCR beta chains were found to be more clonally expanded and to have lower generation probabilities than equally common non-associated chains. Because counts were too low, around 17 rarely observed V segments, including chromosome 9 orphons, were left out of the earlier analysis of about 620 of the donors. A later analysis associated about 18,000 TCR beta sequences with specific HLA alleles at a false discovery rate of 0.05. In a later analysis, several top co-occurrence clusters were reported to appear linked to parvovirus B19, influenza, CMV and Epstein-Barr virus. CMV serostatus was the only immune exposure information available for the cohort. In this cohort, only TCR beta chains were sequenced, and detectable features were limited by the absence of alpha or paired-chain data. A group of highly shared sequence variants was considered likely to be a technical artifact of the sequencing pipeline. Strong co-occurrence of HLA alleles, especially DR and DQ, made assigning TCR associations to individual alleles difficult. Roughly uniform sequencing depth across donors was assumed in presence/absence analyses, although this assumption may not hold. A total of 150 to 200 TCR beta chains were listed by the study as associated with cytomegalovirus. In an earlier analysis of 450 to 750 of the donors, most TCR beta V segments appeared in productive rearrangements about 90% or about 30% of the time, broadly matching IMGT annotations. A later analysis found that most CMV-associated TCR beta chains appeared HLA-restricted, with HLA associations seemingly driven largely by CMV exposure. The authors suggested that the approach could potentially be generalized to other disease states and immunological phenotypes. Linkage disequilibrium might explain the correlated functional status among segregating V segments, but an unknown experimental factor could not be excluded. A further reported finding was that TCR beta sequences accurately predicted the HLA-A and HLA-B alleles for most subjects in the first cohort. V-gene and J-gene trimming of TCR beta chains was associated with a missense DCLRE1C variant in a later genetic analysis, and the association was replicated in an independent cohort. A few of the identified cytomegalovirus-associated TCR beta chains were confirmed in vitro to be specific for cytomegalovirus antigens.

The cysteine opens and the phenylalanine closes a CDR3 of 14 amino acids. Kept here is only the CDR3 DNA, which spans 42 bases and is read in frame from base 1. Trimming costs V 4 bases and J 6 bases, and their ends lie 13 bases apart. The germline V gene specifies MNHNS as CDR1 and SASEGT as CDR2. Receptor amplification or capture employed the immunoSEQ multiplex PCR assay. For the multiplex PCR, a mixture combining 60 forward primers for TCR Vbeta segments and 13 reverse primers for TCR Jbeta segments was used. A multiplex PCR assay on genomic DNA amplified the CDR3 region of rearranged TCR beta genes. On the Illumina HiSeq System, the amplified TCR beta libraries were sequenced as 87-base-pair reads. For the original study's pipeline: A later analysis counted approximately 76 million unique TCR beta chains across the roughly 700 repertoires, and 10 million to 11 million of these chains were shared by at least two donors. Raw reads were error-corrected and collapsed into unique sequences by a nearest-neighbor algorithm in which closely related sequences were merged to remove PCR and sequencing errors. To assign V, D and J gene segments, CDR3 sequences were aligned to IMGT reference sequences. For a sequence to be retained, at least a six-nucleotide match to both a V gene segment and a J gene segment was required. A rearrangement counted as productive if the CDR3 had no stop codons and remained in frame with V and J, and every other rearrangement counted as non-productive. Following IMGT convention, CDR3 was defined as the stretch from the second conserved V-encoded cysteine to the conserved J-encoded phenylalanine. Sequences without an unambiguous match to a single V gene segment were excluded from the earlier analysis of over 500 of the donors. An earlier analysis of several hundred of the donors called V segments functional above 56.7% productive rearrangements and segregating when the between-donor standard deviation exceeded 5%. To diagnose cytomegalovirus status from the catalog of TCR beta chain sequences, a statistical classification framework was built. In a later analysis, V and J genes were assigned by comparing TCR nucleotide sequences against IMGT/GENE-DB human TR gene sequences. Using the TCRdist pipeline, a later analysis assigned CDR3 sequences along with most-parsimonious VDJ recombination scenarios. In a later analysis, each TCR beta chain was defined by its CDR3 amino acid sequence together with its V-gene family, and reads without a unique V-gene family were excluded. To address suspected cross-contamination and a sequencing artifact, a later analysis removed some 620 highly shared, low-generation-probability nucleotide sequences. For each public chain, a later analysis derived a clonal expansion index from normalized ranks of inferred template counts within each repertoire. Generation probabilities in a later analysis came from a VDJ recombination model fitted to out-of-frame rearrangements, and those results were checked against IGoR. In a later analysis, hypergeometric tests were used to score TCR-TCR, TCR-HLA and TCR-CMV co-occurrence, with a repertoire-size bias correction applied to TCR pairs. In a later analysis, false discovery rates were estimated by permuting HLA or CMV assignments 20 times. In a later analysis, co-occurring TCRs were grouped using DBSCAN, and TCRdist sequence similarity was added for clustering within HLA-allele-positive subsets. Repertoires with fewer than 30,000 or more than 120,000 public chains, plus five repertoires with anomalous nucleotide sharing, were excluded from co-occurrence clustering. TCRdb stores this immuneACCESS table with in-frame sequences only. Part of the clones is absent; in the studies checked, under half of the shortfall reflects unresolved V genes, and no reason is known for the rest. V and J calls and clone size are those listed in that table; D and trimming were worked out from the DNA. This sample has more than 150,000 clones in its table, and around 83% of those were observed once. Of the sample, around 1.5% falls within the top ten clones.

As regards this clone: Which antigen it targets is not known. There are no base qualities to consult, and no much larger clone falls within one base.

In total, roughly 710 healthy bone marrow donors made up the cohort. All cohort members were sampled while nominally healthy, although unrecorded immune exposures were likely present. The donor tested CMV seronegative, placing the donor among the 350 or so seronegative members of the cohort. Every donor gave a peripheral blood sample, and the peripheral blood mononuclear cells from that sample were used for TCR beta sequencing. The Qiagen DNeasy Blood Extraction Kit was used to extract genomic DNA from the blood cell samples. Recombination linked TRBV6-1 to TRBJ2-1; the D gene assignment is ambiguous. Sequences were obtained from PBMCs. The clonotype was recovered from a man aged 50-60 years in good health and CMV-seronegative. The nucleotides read TGTGCCAGCAGTGGTTTATCTCTGGCCAATGAGCAGTTCTTC. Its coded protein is CASSGLSLANEQFF.